A selection of T cell receptor beta chains follows, all from one sample in a study of shared clonotypes between healthy human individuals. Produced via immunoSEQ multiplex PCR; TCRdb's table is partial and in-frame only. Counted here are hundreds of thousands of clones, 74% occurring once; the ten biggest clones make up approximately 1.8%. The sample was memory CD4+ T cells sorted from blood. The source of these receptors is a woman in her 30s in good health. The CDR3 runs from the conserved cysteine through the conserved F or W. The order of the fields is V gene, J gene, CDR3 protein.

V: TRBV11-2; J: TRBJ2-5; CDR3: CASSRGFGETQYF
V: TRBV7-2; J: TRBJ1-1; CDR3: CASSHDPNTEAFF
V: TRBV5-4; J: TRBJ2-5; CDR3: CASSQNEAQYF
V: TRBV9; J: TRBJ2-7; CDR3: CASSVDGREHYEQYF
V: TRBV6-1; J: TRBJ2-1; CDR3: CASSETSGRGNEQFF
V: TRBV6-5; J: TRBJ2-3; CDR3: CASSTRGGGADTQYF
V: TRBV7-6; J: TRBJ2-3; CDR3: CASSPRTSGSTDTQYF
V: TRBV5-6; J: TRBJ2-3; CDR3: CASSFRDGSTDTQYF
V: TRBV7-6; J: TRBJ1-2; CDR3: CASSLSHGTFYGYTF
V: TRBV25-1; J: TRBJ2-1; CDR3: CASSEEGGQFF
V: TRBV27; J: TRBJ2-2; CDR3: CASSFQGEGWVTGELFF
V: TRBV19; J: TRBJ1-1; CDR3: CASSRSGTDNTEAFF
V: TRBV5-6; J: TRBJ2-7; CDR3: CASSWRASYEQYF
V: TRBV19; J: TRBJ2-4; CDR3: CASSPGLAGANIQYF